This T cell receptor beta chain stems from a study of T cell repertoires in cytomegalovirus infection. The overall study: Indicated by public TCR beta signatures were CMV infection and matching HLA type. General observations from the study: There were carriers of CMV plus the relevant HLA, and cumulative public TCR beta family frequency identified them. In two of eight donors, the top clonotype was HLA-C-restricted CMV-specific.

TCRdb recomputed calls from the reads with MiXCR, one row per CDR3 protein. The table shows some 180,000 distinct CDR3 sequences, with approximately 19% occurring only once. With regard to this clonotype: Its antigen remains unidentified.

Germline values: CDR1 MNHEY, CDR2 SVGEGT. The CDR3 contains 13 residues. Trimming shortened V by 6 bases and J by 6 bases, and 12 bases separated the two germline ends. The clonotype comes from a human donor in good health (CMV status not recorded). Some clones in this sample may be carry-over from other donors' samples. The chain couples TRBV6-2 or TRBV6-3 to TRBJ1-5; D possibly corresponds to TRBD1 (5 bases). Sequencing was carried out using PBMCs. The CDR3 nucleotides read TGTGCCAGCAGGCCTCCAGGGAGTCAGCCCCAGCATTTT. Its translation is CASRPPGSQPQHF.